Presented here are 21 T cell receptor beta chains from one specimen sequenced in a study of control samples from healthy donors and cancer patients. Measured with immunoSEQ multiplex PCR; TCRdb has only the in-frame clones, and not every one. Of 85,000 to 100,000 clones in the sample, 82% are singletons; the top ten hold about 2%. Specimen: blood. Receptor source: a man aged 60-69 years in good health.

Turning to this clone: The junction and the germline gene differ at one end; a read error may be behind it. This chain joins TRBV6-1 and TRBJ1-1; 10 nucleotides match TRBD1. The CDR3 spans 17 residues. In germline, CDR1 is MNHNS, CDR2 SASEGT. In DNA, the CDR3 is TGTGCCAGCAGGGAAGCCCGGGACAGGGGACTCGGCACTGAAGCTTTCTTT. Its protein is CASREARDRGLGTEAFF.

The chain is built from TRBV19 and TRBJ1-2, with 8 bases lining up with TRBD1. This CDR3 is built from 13 residues. The germline CDR1 and CDR2 sequences are LNHDA and SQIVND (reference sequence). J gave up 0 bases and V 9 bases, and 3 bases lay outside the gene matches. CDR3 loop: CASQTGANYGYTF. The CDR3 nucleotides are TGTGCCAGCCAGACAGGGGCTAACTATGGCTACACCTTC. The full variable domain, with the rest looked up from reference TRBV19 and TRBJ1-2, is DGGITQSPKYLFRKEGQNVTLSCEQNLNHDAMYWYRQDPGQGLRLIYYSQIVNDFQKGDIAEGYSVSREKKESFPLTVTSAQKNPTAFYLCASQTGANYGYTFGSGTRLTVV.

This chain joins TRBV5-5 and TRBJ2-7; D remains ambiguous. Germline CDR1 and CDR2: SGHKS and YYEKEE (reference sequence). V was cut by 2 bases and J by 2 bases, with 11 bases left in between. This CDR3 has 14 residues. The DNA for the CDR3 is TGTGCCAGCAGCTTACACTTCCTCACCTACGAGCAGTACTTC. Residues: CASSLHFLTYEQYF.

This chain connects TRBV18 to TRBJ1-4; D perhaps matches TRBD1 (6 bases). The germline V and J ends were trimmed by 3 bases and 6 bases, with 17 bases remaining between them. Germline V CDR1 and CDR2: KGHSH, LQKENI. This CDR3 spans 16 amino acids. This CDR3 reads CASSPTKTGIYEKLFF. CDR3 sequence (DNA): TGTGCCAGCTCACCGACTAAGACAGGCATCTATGAAAAACTGTTTTTT.

The V call is TRBV10-3, the J call TRBJ2-1; 8 bases fit TRBD2. Trimming cost V 2 bases and J 3 bases; bases outside gene matches: 9. The CDR3 is made up of 17 amino acids. Germline assignment: CDR1 ENHRY and CDR2 SYGVKD. This CDR3 reads CAISEAPPGGLYNEQFF. The CDR3 region has the DNA TGTGCCATCAGTGAGGCCCCTCCGGGAGGGCTCTACAATGAGCAGTTCTTC.

The genes are TRBV28 and TRBJ2-5; 11 bases agree with TRBD1. The CDR3 contains 16 residues. The germline CDR1 and CDR2 sequences are MDHEN and SYDVKM. V lost 1 base to trimming and J lost 5 bases; unmatched junction nucleotides: 6. The CDR3: CASSLFGQGAGETQYF. DNA of the CDR3: TGTGCCAGCAGTTTATTCGGACAGGGGGCTGGCGAGACCCAGTACTTC.

The chain links TRBV19 to TRBJ1-4; D is uncertain. V lost 6 bases to trimming and J lost 8 bases, with 13 bases between them. This CDR3 is built from 13 residues. Germline lookup yields CDR1 LNHDA and CDR2 SQIVND (reference sequence). The CDR3 region is CASRPVQEEKLFF. CDR3 nucleotide sequence: TGTGCCAGTAGGCCCGTCCAGGAGGAAAAACTGTTTTTT.

The chain links TRBV28 to TRBJ2-7, with 7 bases lining up with TRBD1. V was pared by 4 bases and J by 2 bases, with 2 bases of the junction left unmatched. The CDR3 runs to 13 residues. Germline V lookup: CDR1 MDHEN, CDR2 SYDVKM. CDR3 nucleotides: TGTGCCAGCAGTTGGACAGGAACCTACGAGCAGTACTTC. Translating it yields CASSWTGTYEQYF.

V gene TRBV5-1 combines with J gene TRBJ1-4; the match to TRBD1 covers 7 bases. The germline gives CDR1 SGHRS, CDR2 YFSETQ. J gave up 8 bases and V 0 bases, and 7 bases lay outside the gene matches. The CDR3 sequence is 15 residues long. This chain's CDR3 is CASSLVAGGGEKLFF. The DNA for the CDR3 is TGCGCCAGCAGCTTGGTGGCAGGGGGAGGAGAAAAACTGTTTTTT.

V and J are TRBV4-2 and TRBJ1-5; 7 bases are a match to TRBD1. Germline-derived CDR1 and CDR2 are LGHNA and YNFKEQ. The CDR3 runs 15 residues. V was clipped by 3 bases and J by 5 bases; unmatched bases: 7. CDR3 in amino acids: CASSQGQGVHQPQHF. The CDR3 DNA reads as TGTGCCAGCAGCCAGGGGCAGGGGGTACATCAGCCCCAGCATTTT.

V gene TRBV2 combines with J gene TRBJ2-2, with TRBD1 identical over 7 bases. Unmatched junction bases numbered 9, after V lost 4 bases and J lost 16 bases. CDR1 and CDR2 from the germline V gene are SNHLY and FYNNEI. The CDR3 has 12 residues. CDR3: CASSVGDRAEFF. The DNA for the CDR3 is TGTGCCAGCAGTGTGGGCGACAGGGCCGAGTTTTTT.

The V gene is TRBV18, the J gene TRBJ2-2; D might be TRBD1 (6 bases). CDR1 and CDR2 from the germline V gene are KGHSH and LQKENI. This CDR3 is 15 amino acids long. V was clipped by 2 bases and J by 2 bases, with 9 bases between them. CDR3 amino acids: CASSPIQGNTGELFF. In DNA, the CDR3 is TGTGCCAGCTCACCAATACAGGGCAACACCGGGGAGCTGTTTTTT.

The genes are TRBV21-1 and TRBJ2-5; the D segment call TRBD2 is taken from the table without a DNA check. TRBV21-1 is noted as a pseudogene. This CDR3 region has 13 residues. The DNA of the CDR3 is TGTGCCAGCAGGGGACGGACTACAGGGACCCAGTACTTC. Translation gives CASRGRTTGTQYF.

The CDR3 DNA is TGTGCCTGGAAGCCCAGGGGAATTCGCAATGAGCAGTTCTTC. It codes for CAWKPRGIRNEQFF. The chain joins TRBV30 to TRBJ2-1; possible D gene TRBD1, 6 bases. CDR1 is GTSNPN, CDR2 SVGIG, per germline (reference sequence). The CDR3 contains 14 residues. Trimming removed 4 bases at V and 6 bases at J, with 16 bases between.

CDR3 region: CASSRSTGTDNEQFF. The CDR3 bases are TGTGCCAGTAGTCGAAGTACCGGGACGGACAATGAGCAGTTCTTC. This rearrangement joins TRBV19 to TRBJ2-1, with D perhaps being TRBD1 or TRBD2 (5 bases each). This CDR3 region has 15 residues. V lost 5 bases and J lost 5, with 16 bases in between. In germline, CDR1 is LNHDA, CDR2 SQIVND (reference sequence). Using reference TRBV19 and TRBJ2-1 for the parts outside the CDR3, the full variable domain is DGGITQSPKYLFRKEGQNVTLSCEQNLNHDAMYWYRQDPGQGLRLIYYSQIVNDFQKGDIAEGYSVSREKKESFPLTVTSAQKNPTAFYLCASSRSTGTDNEQFFGPGTRLTVL.

This clone has a single count. The chain recombines TRBV24-1 with TRBJ2-1; TRBD2 agrees at 10 bases. CDR1 and CDR2 (germline): KGHDR, SFDVKD. This CDR3 has 17 residues. V lost 2 bases, J lost 7 bases, and 10 bases stayed unmatched. CDR3 loop: CATSDSVLAGVENEQFF. DNA of the CDR3: TGTGCCACCAGTGATTCCGTCCTAGCGGGAGTGGAAAATGAGCAGTTCTTC.

On this clone: The junction departs from the called germline gene at one end, perhaps through a read error. The rearrangement uses TRBV7-7 and TRBJ2-2, with D possibly matching TRBD1 (5 bases). The CDR3 is 14 residues long. Looked up from germline, CDR1 is SSHAT and CDR2 is FNYEAQ (reference sequence). CDR3 sequence: CASSLEGAAGELFF. The DNA for the CDR3 is TGTGCTAGCAGCTTAGAAGGGGCTGCCGGGGAGCTGTTTTTT. The full variable domain, with the rest looked up from reference TRBV7-7 and TRBJ2-2, is GAGVSQSPRYKVTKRGQDVTLRCDPISSHATLYWYQQALGQGPEFLTYFNYEAQPDKSGLPSDRFSAERPEGSISTLTIQRTEQRDSAMYRCASSLEGAAGELFFGEGSRLTVL.

This clone came up a few times. The chain employs TRBV15 and TRBJ2-1; D gene unclear. V lost 0 bases and J lost 6, with 15 bases in between. The CDR3 consists of 16 residues. In germline, CDR1 is LNHNV, CDR2 YYDKDF (reference sequence). The DNA for the CDR3 is TGTGCCACCAGCAGAGATCGTGCAGGTTGGAGCAATGAGCAGTTCTTC. Protein sequence: CATSRDRAGWSNEQFF. Supplemented by reference TRBV15 and TRBJ2-1, the full variable domain reads DAMVIQNPRYQVTQFGKPVTLSCSQTLNHNVMYWYQQKSSQAPKLLFHYYDKDFNNEADTPDNFQSRRPNTSFCFLDIRSPGLGDTAMYLCATSRDRAGWSNEQFFGPGTRLTVL.

V gene TRBV19 combines with J gene TRBJ1-6, with TRBD1 matching 9 bases. The CDR3 totals 15 residues. Trimming at V came to 7 bases and at J to 7 bases, leaving 8 bases not matched to a gene. The germline V gene has CDR1 LNHDA and CDR2 SQIVND (reference sequence). CDR3 DNA sequence: TGTGCCAGTATCCTAGGGACAGGGTTGAATTCACCCCTCCACTTT. Translated: CASILGTGLNSPLHF. The full variable domain, its missing parts supplied by reference TRBV19 and TRBJ1-6, is DGGITQSPKYLFRKEGQNVTLSCEQNLNHDAMYWYRQDPGQGLRLIYYSQIVNDFQKGDIAEGYSVSREKKESFPLTVTSAQKNPTAFYLCASILGTGLNSPLHFGNGTRLTVT.

A few counts support this clone. The CDR3 DNA reads TGCGCCAGCAGCTTGATAACGGGACCTGGTGAAAAACTGTTTTTT. This codes for CASSLITGPGEKLFF. This chain uses TRBV5-1 with TRBJ1-4; tentatively, D is TRBD1 (5 bases). The CDR3 length is 15 residues. Trimming stripped 1 base from V and 7 bases from J, with 14 bases between. From germline, CDR1 is SGHRS and CDR2 YFSETQ. The full variable domain, its missing parts supplied by reference TRBV5-1 and TRBJ1-4, is KAGVTQTPRYLIKTRGQQVTLSCSPISGHRSVSWYQQTPGQGLQFLFEYFSETQRNKGNFPGRFSGRQFSNSRSEMNVSTLELGDSALYLCASSLITGPGEKLFFGSGTQLSVL.

In this sample, this clone turned up a few times. The chain is built from TRBV5-1 and TRBJ1-1; the match to TRBD1 covers 7 bases. V shed 3 bases, J shed 5 bases, and the junction held 4 bases outside the gene matches. Germline V CDR1 and CDR2: SGHRS, YFSETQ. CDR3 length: 13 residues. In DNA, the CDR3 is TGCGCCAGCAGCTGGACAGGTCTTACTGAAGCTTTCTTT. Its translation is CASSWTGLTEAFF.